These 18 T cell receptor beta chains were sequenced from one sample in a study of T cells in Graves' hyperthyroidism and ophthalmopathy. Amplified regions were TCR beta CDR3 sequences from RNA transcripts. First-round RT-PCR of the TCR CDR3 relied on the HTBI primer set. Each CDR3 protein is one row after TCRdb ran MiXCR on the multiplex PCR reads. The table shows about 380,000 distinct CDR3 sequences, with about a fifth occurring only once. The sample consisted of blood. Every receptor here comes from a young man with Graves' ophthalmopathy.

This clonotype occurred many times. J is TRBJ1-5 and V is TRBV7-9; TRBD1 matches 8 bases. Germline V gives CDR1 SEHNR, CDR2 FQNEAQ (reference sequence). The CDR3 contains 13 residues. The ends lost 4 bases at V and 7 bases at J; junction bases unmatched: 3. The CDR3 DNA sequence: TGTGCCAGCAGCTCGGACAGGGCCCAGCCCCAGCATTTT. This encodes CASSSDRAQPQHF.

This clonotype came up many times. The chain carries TRBV27 and TRBJ1-3; TRBD1 matches 12 bases. This CDR3 comprises 15 residues. The V segment lost 6 bases and the J segment 8 bases; nucleotides outside the gene matches: 8. CDR1 is MNHEY and CDR2 is SMNVEV in the germline V gene (reference sequence). The CDR3 sequence is CASSQQGQGADTIYF. The CDR3 bases are TGTGCCAGCAGCCAACAGGGACAGGGGGCGGACACCATATATTTT.

The chain employs TRBV19 and TRBJ2-1; D is undetermined. V was trimmed by 5 bases and J by 5 bases, leaving 10 bases between them. Germline CDR1 and CDR2: LNHDA and SQIVND (reference sequence). The CDR3 consists of 13 residues. The DNA of the CDR3 is TGTGCCAGTAGTTGGCGTCCAAACAATGAGCAGTTCTTC. It translates to CASSWRPNNEQFF.

The rearrangement links TRBV7-9 to TRBJ1-2, with unresolved D. Germline assignment: CDR1 SEHNR and CDR2 FQNEAQ (reference sequence). Deletions cut 4 bases from V and 10 bases from J, with 16 bases between. The CDR3 runs to 13 residues. CDR3 residues: CASSSDPVRDYTF. As DNA, the CDR3 is TGTGCCAGCAGCTCCGACCCAGTTCGGGACTACACCTTC. The whole variable domain, remainder taken from reference TRBV7-9 and TRBJ1-2, is DTGVSQNPRHKITKRGQNVTFRCDPISEHNRLYWYRQTLGQGPEFLTYFQNEAQLEKSRLLSDRFSAERPKGSFSTLEIQRTEQGDSAMYLCASSSDPVRDYTFGSGTRLTVV.

This clonotype was found many times. This chain uses TRBV28 with TRBJ2-5; 7 bases line up with TRBD2. The CDR3 covers 16 residues. With 6 bases clipped from V and 2 bases from J, the junction kept 12 bases outside the gene matches. CDR1 is MDHEN, CDR2 SYDVKM, per germline. CDR3 in amino acids: CASSPFVGRGQETQYF. The CDR3 DNA is TGTGCCAGCAGCCCCTTTGTAGGGCGGGGGCAAGAGACCCAGTACTTC.

Many counts were recorded for this clonotype. V and J are TRBV6-1 and TRBJ2-2, with TRBD1 matching 10 bases. The V gene end was trimmed by 5 bases and the J gene end by 6 bases; junction bases not matched to a gene: 6. Germline assignment: CDR1 MNHNS and CDR2 SASEGT. The CDR3 spans 15 residues. This CDR3 reads CASSTDRGHAGELFF. For the CDR3, the DNA is TGTGCCAGCAGTACCGACAGGGGGCACGCCGGGGAGCTGTTTTTT.

This chain links TRBV19 with TRBJ2-7; D perhaps matches TRBD2 (5 bases). CDR1 is LNHDA and CDR2 is SQIVND in the germline V gene (reference sequence). The V end was cut by 3 bases, the J end by 3 bases, with 15 bases between. The CDR3 is 15 amino acids. The DNA of the CDR3 is TGTGCCAGTAGTATCGCCCATTCAGGACTCTACGAGCAGTACTTC. Protein: CASSIAHSGLYEQYF. Based on the CDR3 plus reference TRBV19 and TRBJ2-7, the full variable domain is DGGITQSPKYLFRKEGQNVTLSCEQNLNHDAMYWYRQDPGQGLRLIYYSQIVNDFQKGDIAEGYSVSREKKESFPLTVTSAQKNPTAFYLCASSIAHSGLYEQYFGPGTRLTVT.

As regards this clonotype: This sequence may be a read error, since a much larger clone differs from it by one base. DNA of the CDR3: TGTGCCAGCGGCGGGGGGGCAATCTCTGGAAACACCATATATTTT. Protein sequence: CASGGGAISGNTIYF. This chain joins TRBV11-2 and TRBJ1-3; tentative D call: TRBD1 (6 bases). CDR3 size: 15 residues. V gave up 8 bases and J gave up 0 bases, with 14 bases separating them. Germline assignment: CDR1 SGHAT and CDR2 FQNNGV.

This clonotype has ten or more counts. V gene TRBV11-2 combines with J gene TRBJ2-3; D is unresolved. Deletions cut 1 base from V and 0 bases from J, with 11 bases between. Germline CDR1 and CDR2: SGHAT and FQNNGV. This CDR3 spans 16 amino acids. The CDR3 nucleotides read TGTGCCAGCAGCTTAGCTGGTAGGTCCAGCACAGATACGCAGTATTTT. Translation gives CASSLAGRSSTDTQYF. The full variable domain, completed using reference TRBV11-2 and TRBJ2-3, is EAGVAQSPRYKIIEKRQSVAFWCNPISGHATLYWYQQILGQGPKLLIQFQNNGVVDDSQLPKDRFSAERLKGVDSTLKIQPAKLEDSAVYLCASSLAGRSSTDTQYFGPGTRLTVL.

There are a few counts of this clonotype. The CDR3 here is CASSFVPSSGNTIYF. CDR3 coding DNA: TGTGCCAGCAGTTTTGTCCCGTCCTCTGGAAACACCATATATTTT. The rearrangement links TRBV12-3 or TRBV12-4 to TRBJ1-3; no clear D gene. CDR3 length: 15 amino acids. V lost 3 bases to trimming and J lost 0 bases, with 9 bases between them.

This sequence joins TRBV27 and TRBJ2-3; 10 nucleotides match TRBD1. The V segment lost 7 bases and the J segment 5 bases; nucleotides outside the gene matches: 12. This CDR3 has 16 amino acids. The V gene's germline CDR1 is MNHEY and CDR2 SMNVEV (reference sequence). Here the CDR3 reads CASNRIGTGVRDTQYF. DNA of the CDR3: TGTGCCAGCAACCGAATCGGGACAGGGGTAAGAGATACGCAGTATTTT.

The table lists this clonotype with many counts. The gene calls are TRBV6-1 and TRBJ1-2, with no clear D. The CDR3 extends over 11 amino acids. V lost 8 bases and J 4 bases, leaving 8 bases between the germline ends. Germline CDR1 reads MNHNS; CDR2 reads SASEGT. CDR3 loop: CASQDGYGYTF. The DNA for the CDR3 is TGTGCCAGCCAGGACGGCTATGGCTACACCTTC.

This clonotype was counted many times. Written as DNA, the CDR3 is TGTGCCAGCAGCTTGGGACTTCGCCGGGAGACCCAGTACTTC. It specifies CASSLGLRRETQYF. The rearrangement joins TRBV13 to TRBJ2-5; TRBD2 might be the D (6 bases). V was cut by 3 bases and J by 5 bases, with 13 bases left in between. CDR3 length: 14 amino acids. Germline CDR1 reads PRHDT; CDR2 reads FYEKMQ (reference sequence).

The sample holds a few counts of this clonotype. This chain links TRBV18 with TRBJ1-1, with 7 bases identical to TRBD1. The CDR3 is 12 residues long. CDR1 is KGHSH and CDR2 is LQKENI in the germline V gene. Unmatched junction bases numbered 5, after V lost 5 bases and J lost 8 bases. CDR3 sequence (DNA): TGTGCCAGCTCAAAGGACAGGCTCGAAGCTTTCTTT. This encodes CASSKDRLEAFF.

This clonotype was recorded at least ten times. The chain joins TRBV7-2 to TRBJ2-2; a possible D gene is TRBD1 (7 bases). The CDR3 contains 15 residues. V lost 2 bases, J lost 8 bases, and 15 bases lay in between. Per germline, CDR1 SGHTA and CDR2 FQGNSA. The CDR3 is CASSLYQGGQGELFF. The CDR3 coding sequence is TGTGCCAGCAGCTTATACCAGGGGGGCCAGGGGGAGCTGTTTTTT.

The chain links TRBV9 to TRBJ2-3, with 7 bases matching TRBD1. V shed 3 bases and J 0 bases; nucleotides not matched to a gene: 4. The CDR3 contains 15 residues. Germline-derived CDR1 and CDR2 are SGDLS and YYNGEE. CDR3 sequence: CASSGGGESTDTQYF. DNA of the CDR3: TGTGCCAGCAGCGGAGGGGGCGAAAGCACAGATACGCAGTATTTT.

This clonotype was recorded once. This clone may be a read error of a much larger clone one base away. The rearrangement joins TRBV9 to TRBJ2-7; D gene uncertain. The CDR3 consists of 12 residues. Germline V gene sequence: CDR1 SGDLS, CDR2 YYNGEE. The CDR3 coding sequence is TGTGCCAGCAGTTGGAAAATTTACGAGCGGTACTTC. As protein: CASSWKIYERYF.

The V and J genes are TRBV7-9 and TRBJ1-3; D perhaps matches TRBD1 (6 bases). The length of the CDR3 is 15 residues. The germline CDR1 and CDR2 sequences are SEHNR and FQNEAQ (reference sequence). Trimming took 5 bases from V and 2 from J, leaving 13 bases between them. For the CDR3, the DNA is TGTGCCAGCAGCAGACAGGCCTACCCTGGAAACACCATATATTTT. This codes for CASSRQAYPGNTIYF. Combining the CDR3 with reference TRBV7-9 and TRBJ1-3 gives the whole variable domain DTGVSQNPRHKITKRGQNVTFRCDPISEHNRLYWYRQTLGQGPEFLTYFQNEAQLEKSRLLSDRFSAERPKGSFSTLEIQRTEQGDSAMYLCASSRQAYPGNTIYFGEGSWLTVV.